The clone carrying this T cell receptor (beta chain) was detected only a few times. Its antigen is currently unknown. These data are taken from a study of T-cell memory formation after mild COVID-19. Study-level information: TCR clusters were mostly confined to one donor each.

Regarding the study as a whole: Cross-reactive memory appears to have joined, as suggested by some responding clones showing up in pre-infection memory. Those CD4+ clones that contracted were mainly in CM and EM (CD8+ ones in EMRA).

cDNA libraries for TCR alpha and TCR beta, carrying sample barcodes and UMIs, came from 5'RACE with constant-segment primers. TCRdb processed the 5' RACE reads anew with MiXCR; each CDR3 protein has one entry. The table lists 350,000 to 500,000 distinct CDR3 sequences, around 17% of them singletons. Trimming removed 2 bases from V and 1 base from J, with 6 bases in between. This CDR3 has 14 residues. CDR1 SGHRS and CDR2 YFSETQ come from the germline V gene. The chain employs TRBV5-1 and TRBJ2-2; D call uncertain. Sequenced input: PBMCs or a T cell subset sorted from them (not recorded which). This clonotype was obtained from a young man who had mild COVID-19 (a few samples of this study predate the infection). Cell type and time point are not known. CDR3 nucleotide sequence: TGCGCCAGCAGCTTTTACGGGAACACCGGGGAGCTGTTTTTT. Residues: CASSFYGNTGELFF.